This record looks at one TCR beta chain sequence and its context. Its antigen remains unknown. This may be a read error, as it is one base from a much larger clone. This sample was taken from a study of CD8 T cells in ankylosing spondylitis. One entry per CDR3 protein, called by TCRdb with MiXCR from the 5' RACE reads. The data show about 250,000 distinct CDR3 sequences, 8.2% seen once. Study results and caveats: The authors reported significant enrichment of disease-linked clones in matched ankylosing spondylitis synovial fluid. Previous work reported some of these motif variants in the synovial fluid and blood of reactive arthritis. A TCR beta motif made of roughly eight highly homologous variants seemed typical of ankylosing spondylitis blood.

V shed 1 base and J shed 4 bases, with 10 bases lying between them. There are 14 residues in the CDR3. Germline assignment: CDR1 SEHNR and CDR2 FQNEAQ (reference sequence). This receptor was taken from a female donor with ankylosing spondylitis or in good health (not recorded which). The chain joins TRBV7-9 to TRBJ1-1; maybe TRBD1 (5 bases). Sequences were obtained from blood, either unsorted or a sorted T cell fraction (not recorded which). CDR3 nucleotide sequence: TGTGCCAGCAGCTTAGTGCAGAGGGGCACTGAAGCTTTCTTT. This gives the protein CASSLVQRGTEAFF.